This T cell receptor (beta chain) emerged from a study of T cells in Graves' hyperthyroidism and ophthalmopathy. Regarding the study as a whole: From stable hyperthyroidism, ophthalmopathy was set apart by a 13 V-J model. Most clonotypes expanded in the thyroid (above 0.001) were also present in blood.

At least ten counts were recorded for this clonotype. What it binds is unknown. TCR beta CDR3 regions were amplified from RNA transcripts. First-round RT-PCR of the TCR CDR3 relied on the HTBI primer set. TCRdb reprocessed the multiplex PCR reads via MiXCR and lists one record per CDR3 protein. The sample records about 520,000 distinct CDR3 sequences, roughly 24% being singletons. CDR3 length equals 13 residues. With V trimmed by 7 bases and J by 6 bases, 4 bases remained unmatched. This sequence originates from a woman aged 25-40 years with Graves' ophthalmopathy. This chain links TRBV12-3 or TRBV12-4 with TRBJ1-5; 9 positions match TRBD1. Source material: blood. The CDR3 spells CASMRTGAQPQHF. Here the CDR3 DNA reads TGTGCCAGCATGCGGACAGGGGCTCAGCCCCAGCATTTT.